This TCR beta chain was profiled in a study of blood T cell repertoires in COVID-19. In the study overall: Italy, Spain and the United States were the sources of the convalescent and acute COVID-19 samples. In each case, the material was cDNA or gDNA derived from T cells, B-cell-depleted T cells, or PBMCs.

Trimming removed 3 bases from V and 8 bases from J, with 17 bases in between. In germline, CDR1 is SNHLY, CDR2 FYNNEI. The CDR3 has 15 residues. In the original analysis: Scientists estimated how many nucleated cells there were by amplifying reference gene primers. Sequencing was performed with immunoSEQ multiplex PCR; in TCRdb, only in-frame clones are kept and a portion is missing. The V and J calls and clone size were taken over from that table, and D and trimming were inferred from the DNA. The profile covers 350,000 to 550,000 clones, with about 89% appearing a single time and about 4.3% taken by the ten largest.

The clonotype comes from a woman in her 30s with acute or convalescent COVID-19. The chain joins TRBV2 to TRBJ1-5; the D is unclear. Sequences were obtained from peripheral blood. The CDR3: CASSDRDPERKPQHF. CDR3 in DNA: TGTGCCAGCAGTGATCGGGATCCCGAAAGAAAGCCCCAGCATTTT. The full variable domain, completed using reference TRBV2 and TRBJ1-5, is EPEVTQTPSHQVTQMGQEVILRCVPISNHLYFYWYRQILGQKVEFLVSFYNNEISEKSEIFDDQFSVERPDGSNFTLKIRSTKLEDSAMYFCASSDRDPERKPQHFGDGTRLSIL.